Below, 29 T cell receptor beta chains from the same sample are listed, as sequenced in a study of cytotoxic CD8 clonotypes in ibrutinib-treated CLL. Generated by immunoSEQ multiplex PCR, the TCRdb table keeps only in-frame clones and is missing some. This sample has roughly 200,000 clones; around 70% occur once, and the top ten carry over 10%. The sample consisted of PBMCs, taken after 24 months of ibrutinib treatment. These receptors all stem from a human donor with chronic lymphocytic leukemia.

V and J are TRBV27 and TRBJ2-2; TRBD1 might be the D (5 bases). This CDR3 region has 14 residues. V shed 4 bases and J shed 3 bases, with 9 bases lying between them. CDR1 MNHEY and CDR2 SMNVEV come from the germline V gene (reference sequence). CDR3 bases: TGTGCCAGCAGTTCATTCAGGGACACCGGGGAGCTGTTTTTT. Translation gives CASSSFRDTGELFF.

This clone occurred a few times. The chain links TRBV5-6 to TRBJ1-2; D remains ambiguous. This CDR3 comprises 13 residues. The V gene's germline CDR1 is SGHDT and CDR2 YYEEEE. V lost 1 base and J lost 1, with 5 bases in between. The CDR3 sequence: CASSLPSNYGYTF. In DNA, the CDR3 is TGTGCCAGCAGCTTGCCCAGTAACTATGGCTACACCTTC. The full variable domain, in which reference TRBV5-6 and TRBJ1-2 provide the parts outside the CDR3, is DAGVTQSPTHLIKTRGQQVTLRCSPKSGHDTVSWYQQALGQGPQFIFQYYEEEERQRGNFPDRFSGHQFPNYSSELNVNALLLGDSALYLCASSLPSNYGYTFGSGTRLTVV.

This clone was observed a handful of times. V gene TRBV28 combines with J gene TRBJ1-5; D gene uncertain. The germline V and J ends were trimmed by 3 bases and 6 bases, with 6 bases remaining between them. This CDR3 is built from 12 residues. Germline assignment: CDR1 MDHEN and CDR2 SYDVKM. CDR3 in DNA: TGTGCCAGCAGTTTGGGCGTTCAGCCCCAGCATTTT. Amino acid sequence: CASSLGVQPQHF.

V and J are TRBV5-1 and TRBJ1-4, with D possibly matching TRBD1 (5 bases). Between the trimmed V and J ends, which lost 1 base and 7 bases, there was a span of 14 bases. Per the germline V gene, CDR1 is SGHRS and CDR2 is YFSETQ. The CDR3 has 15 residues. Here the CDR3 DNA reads TGCGCCAGCAGCTTGTACCAGGGAGTGGGTGAAAAACTGTTTTTT. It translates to CASSLYQGVGEKLFF. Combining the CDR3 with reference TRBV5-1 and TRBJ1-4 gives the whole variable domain KAGVTQTPRYLIKTRGQQVTLSCSPISGHRSVSWYQQTPGQGLQFLFEYFSETQRNKGNFPGRFSGRQFSNSRSEMNVSTLELGDSALYLCASSLYQGVGEKLFFGSGTQLSVL.

The CDR3 nucleotides are TGTGCCAGCAGCTTAACAGGGGTGACCTACGAGCAGTACTTC. It encodes CASSLTGVTYEQYF. The chain is built from TRBV5-4 and TRBJ2-7; 7 nucleotides match TRBD1. Germline CDR1 and CDR2: SGHNT and YYREEE (reference sequence). CDR3 length: 14 residues. Trimming cost V 2 bases and J 2 bases; bases outside gene matches: 4. Filled out from reference TRBV5-4 and TRBJ2-7, the complete variable domain reads ETGVTQSPTHLIKTRGQQVTLRCSSQSGHNTVSWYQQALGQGPQFIFQYYREEENGRGNFPPRFSGLQFPNYSSELNVNALELDDSALYLCASSLTGVTYEQYFGPGTRLTVT.

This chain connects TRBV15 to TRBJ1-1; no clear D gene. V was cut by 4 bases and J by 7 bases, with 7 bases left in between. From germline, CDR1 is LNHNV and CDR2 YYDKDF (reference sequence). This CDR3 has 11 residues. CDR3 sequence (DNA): TGTGCCACCAGCAAGGTGGGTGAAGCTTTCTTT. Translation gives CATSKVGEAFF.

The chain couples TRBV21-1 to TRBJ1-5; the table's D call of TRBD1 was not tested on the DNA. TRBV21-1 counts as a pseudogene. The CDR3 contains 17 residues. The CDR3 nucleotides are TGTGCCAGCAGCAAAGCGCTTTATCAGGGTGGCAATCAGCCCCAGCATTTT. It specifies CASSKALYQGGNQPQHF.

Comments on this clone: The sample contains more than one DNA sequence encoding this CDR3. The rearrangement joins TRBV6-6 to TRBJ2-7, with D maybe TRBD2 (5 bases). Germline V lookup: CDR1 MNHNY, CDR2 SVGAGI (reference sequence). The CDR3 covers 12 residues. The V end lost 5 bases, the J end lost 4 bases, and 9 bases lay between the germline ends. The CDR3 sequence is CASSRESYEQYF. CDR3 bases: TGTGCCAGCAGTCGGGAAAGTTACGAGCAGTACTTC.

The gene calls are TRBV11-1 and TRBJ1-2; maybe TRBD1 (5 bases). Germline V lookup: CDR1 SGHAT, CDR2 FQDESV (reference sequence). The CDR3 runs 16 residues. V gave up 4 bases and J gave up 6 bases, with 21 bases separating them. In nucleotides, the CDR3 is TGTGCCAGCAGCTACATCGACAGTCCCATCGGGAATGGCTACACCTTC. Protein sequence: CASSYIDSPIGNGYTF.

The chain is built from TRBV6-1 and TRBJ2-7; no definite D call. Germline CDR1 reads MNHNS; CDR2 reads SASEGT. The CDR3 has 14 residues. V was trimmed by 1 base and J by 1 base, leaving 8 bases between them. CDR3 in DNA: TGTGCCAGCAGTGAAGATCTACAGTCCTACGAGCAGTACTTC. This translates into CASSEDLQSYEQYF.

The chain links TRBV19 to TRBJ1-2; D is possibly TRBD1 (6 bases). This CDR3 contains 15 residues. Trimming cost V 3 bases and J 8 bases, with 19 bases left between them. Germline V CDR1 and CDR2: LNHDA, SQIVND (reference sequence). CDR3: CASSILQGMSNGYTF. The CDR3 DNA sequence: TGTGCCAGTAGTATCTTACAGGGTATGTCCAACGGCTACACCTTC.

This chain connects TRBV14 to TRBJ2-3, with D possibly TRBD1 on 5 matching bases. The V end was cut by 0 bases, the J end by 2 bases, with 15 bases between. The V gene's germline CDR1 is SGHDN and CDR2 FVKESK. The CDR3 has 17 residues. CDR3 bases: TGTGCCAGCAGCCAAGACGCTGTTGACAGATACACAGATACGCAGTATTTT. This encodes CASSQDAVDRYTDTQYF.

CDR3 DNA sequence: TGTGCCAGCAGTGTCGGAGGGCCTAATGAGCAGTTCTTC. This sequence encodes CASSVGGPNEQFF. The J gene is TRBJ2-1, the V gene TRBV25-1; D is perhaps TRBD2 (6 bases). The CDR3 is 13 residues long. V lost 4 bases and J 7 bases, leaving 11 bases between the germline ends. Per germline, CDR1 MGHDK and CDR2 SYGVNS.

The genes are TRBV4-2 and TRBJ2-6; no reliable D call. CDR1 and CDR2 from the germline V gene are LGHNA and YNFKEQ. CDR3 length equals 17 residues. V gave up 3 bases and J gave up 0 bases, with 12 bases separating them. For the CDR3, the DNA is TGTGCCAGCAGCCAGGTAACATCCTACTCTGGGGCCAACGTCCTGACTTTC. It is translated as CASSQVTSYSGANVLTF.

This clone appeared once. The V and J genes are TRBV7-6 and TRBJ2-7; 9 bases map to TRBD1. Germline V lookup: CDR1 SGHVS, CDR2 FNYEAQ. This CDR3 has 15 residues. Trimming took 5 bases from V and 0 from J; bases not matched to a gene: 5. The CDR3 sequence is CASSPDRGSSYEQYF. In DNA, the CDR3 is TGTGCCAGCAGCCCAGACAGGGGGTCCTCCTACGAGCAGTACTTC.

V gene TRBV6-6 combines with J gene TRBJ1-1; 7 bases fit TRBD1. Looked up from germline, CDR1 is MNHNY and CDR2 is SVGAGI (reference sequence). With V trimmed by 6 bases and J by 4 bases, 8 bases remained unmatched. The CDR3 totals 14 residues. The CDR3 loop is CASSLGGGSTEAFF. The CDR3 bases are TGTGCCAGCAGCCTAGGGGGCGGGAGCACTGAAGCTTTCTTT.

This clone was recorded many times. In nucleotides, the CDR3 is TGCGCCAGCAGGGCCGCGGAGGGGGAGATAGGGGAGCTGTTTTTT. Its translation is CASRAAEGEIGELFF. The chain uses TRBV10-2 and TRBJ2-2, with D possibly called TRBD1 or TRBD2 (6 bases each). V lost 6 bases to trimming and J lost 8 bases, with 19 bases between them. Germline V gene sequence: CDR1 WSHSY, CDR2 SAAADI. The CDR3 spans 15 residues.

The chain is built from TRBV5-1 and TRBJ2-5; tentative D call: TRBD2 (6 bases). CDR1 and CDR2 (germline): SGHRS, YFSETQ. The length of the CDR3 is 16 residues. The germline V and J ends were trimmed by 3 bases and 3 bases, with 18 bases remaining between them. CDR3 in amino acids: CASSSDLRTKEETQYF. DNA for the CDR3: TGCGCCAGCAGCTCGGACCTCAGGACTAAGGAAGAGACCCAGTACTTC.

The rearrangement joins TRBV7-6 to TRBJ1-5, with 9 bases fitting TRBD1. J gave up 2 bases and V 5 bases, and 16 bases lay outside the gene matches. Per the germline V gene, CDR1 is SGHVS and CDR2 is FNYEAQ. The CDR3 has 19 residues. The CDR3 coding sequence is TGTGCCAGCAGCACTGACCGGGACAGGGTATTCCATGGCAATCAGCCCCAGCATTTT. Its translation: CASSTDRDRVFHGNQPQHF.

CDR3 loop: CASSQVQGGSLSGNTIYF. Written as DNA, the CDR3 is TGTGCCAGCAGCCAAGTGCAGGGAGGCTCTCTCTCTGGAAACACCATATATTTT. The V call is TRBV4-2, the J call TRBJ1-3; a weak D match, TRBD1 (5 bases). CDR1 LGHNA and CDR2 YNFKEQ come from the germline V gene. V was shortened by 1 base and J by 0 bases, with 16 bases between the two germline ends. The CDR3 is 18 residues long.

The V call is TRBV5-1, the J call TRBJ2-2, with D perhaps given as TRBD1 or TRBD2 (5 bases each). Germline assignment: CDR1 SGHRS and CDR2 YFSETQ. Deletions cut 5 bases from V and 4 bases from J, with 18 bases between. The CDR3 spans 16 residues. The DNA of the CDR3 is TGCGCCAGCAGATACGGATCCGGGACGCGCACCGGGGAGCTGTTTTTT. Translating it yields CASRYGSGTRTGELFF.

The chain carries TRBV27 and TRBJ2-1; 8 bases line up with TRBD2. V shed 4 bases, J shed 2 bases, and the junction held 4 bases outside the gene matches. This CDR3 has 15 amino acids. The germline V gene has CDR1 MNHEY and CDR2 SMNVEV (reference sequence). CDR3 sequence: CASSSGTRAYNEQFF. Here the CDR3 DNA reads TGTGCCAGCAGTTCCGGGACTAGAGCCTACAATGAGCAGTTCTTC.

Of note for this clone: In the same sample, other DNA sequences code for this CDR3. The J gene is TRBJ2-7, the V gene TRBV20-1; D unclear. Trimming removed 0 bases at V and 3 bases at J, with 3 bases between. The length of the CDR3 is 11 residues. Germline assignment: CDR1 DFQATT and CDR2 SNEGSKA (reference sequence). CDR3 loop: CSAREGYEQYF. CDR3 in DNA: TGCAGTGCTAGAGAGGGCTACGAGCAGTACTTC.

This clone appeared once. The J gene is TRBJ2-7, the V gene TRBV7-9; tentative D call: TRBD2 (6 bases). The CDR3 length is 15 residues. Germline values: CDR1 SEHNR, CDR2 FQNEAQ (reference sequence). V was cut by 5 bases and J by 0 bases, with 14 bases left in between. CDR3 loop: CASSPVLANSYEQYF. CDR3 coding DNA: TGTGCCAGCAGCCCGGTTCTAGCGAACTCCTACGAGCAGTACTTC.

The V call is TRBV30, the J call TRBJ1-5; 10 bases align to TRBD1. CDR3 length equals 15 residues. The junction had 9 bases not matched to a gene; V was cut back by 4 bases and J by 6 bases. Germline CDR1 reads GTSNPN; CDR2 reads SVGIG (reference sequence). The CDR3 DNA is TGTGCCTGGATCGAAGACAGGGGGCAGGGTCAGCCCCAGCATTTT. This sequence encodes CAWIEDRGQGQPQHF. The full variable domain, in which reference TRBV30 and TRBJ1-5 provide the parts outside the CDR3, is SQTIHQWPATLVQPVGSPLSLECTVEGTSNPNLYWYRQAAGRGLQLLFYSVGIGQISSEVPQNLSASRPQDRQFILSSKKLLLSDSGFYLCAWIEDRGQGQPQHFGDGTRLSIL.

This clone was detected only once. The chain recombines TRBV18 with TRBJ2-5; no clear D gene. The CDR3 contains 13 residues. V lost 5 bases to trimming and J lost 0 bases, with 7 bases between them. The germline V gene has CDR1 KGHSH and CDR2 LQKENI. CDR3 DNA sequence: TGTGCCAGCTCAGCCCAGTACCAAGAGACCCAGTACTTC. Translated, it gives CASSAQYQETQYF.

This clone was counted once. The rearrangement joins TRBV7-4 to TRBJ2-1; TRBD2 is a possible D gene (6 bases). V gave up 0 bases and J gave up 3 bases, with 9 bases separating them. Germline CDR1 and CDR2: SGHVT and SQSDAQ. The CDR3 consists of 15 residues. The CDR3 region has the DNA TGTGCCAGCAGCTTAGCGGGAGGTTACTACAATGAGCAGTTCTTC. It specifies CASSLAGGYYNEQFF.

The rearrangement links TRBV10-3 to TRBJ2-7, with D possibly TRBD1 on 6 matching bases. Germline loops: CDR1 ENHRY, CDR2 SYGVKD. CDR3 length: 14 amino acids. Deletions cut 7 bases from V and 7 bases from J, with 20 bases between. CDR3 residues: CAINGAAVGGEQYF. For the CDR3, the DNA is TGTGCCATCAATGGGGCAGCCGTAGGGGGAGAGCAGTACTTC.

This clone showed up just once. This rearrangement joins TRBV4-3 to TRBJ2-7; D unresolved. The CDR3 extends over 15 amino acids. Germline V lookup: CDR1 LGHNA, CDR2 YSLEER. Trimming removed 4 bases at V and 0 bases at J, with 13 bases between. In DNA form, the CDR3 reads TGCGCCAGCAGCCCCCGGGTAATGAGCTCCTACGAGCAGTACTTC. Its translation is CASSPRVMSSYEQYF.